This passage covers 10 T cell receptor beta chains from one sample sequenced in a study of human T cells and chemical hapten exposure (dated by TCRdb to the early 2020s). Receptor amplification or capture employed RACE. Sequencing used a NextSeq 500. In-frame beta chains were kept once TCRdb had trimmed the public reads at Q25 with fastp and called clones with MiXCR. Rows merge per CDR3 protein into single entries with the most common DNA and genes. A total of roughly 260,000 distinct CDR3 sequences appear in this sample, around 9.3% of them only once. The top ten constitute 2% to 2.5% of the sample. The sample's time point label, decoded: pre-sensitization, week 0. The treatment or condition label corresponds to: therapeutic diphenylcyclopropenone sensitization with weekly scalp DPC. Specimen: whole blood, collected in connection with sensitization to the hapten diphenylcyclopropenone (DPC). These receptor sequences come from a woman between 40 and 55 years old with alopecia areata. Some clones in this sample may be carry-over from other donors' samples.

The chain has TRBV29-1 and TRBJ2-3; D remains unclear. CDR3 length: 12 amino acids. The V end was cut by 1 base, the J end by 4 bases, with 6 bases between. Germline assignment: CDR1 SQVTM and CDR2 ANQGSEA. The CDR3 spells CSVEGPPDTQYF. CDR3 coding DNA: TGCAGCGTTGAAGGGCCCCCAGATACGCAGTATTTT.

This clonotype was seen a few times. The rearrangement joins TRBV27 to TRBJ2-7; D is tentatively TRBD1 or TRBD2 (5 bases each). Germline assignment: CDR1 MNHEY and CDR2 SMNVEV (reference sequence). The CDR3 is 16 residues long. Trimming took 2 bases from V and 0 from J, leaving 14 bases between them. The CDR3 spells CASSLGTGKSSYEQYF. DNA for the CDR3: TGTGCCAGCAGTTTAGGGACGGGCAAAAGCTCCTACGAGCAGTACTTC.

The chain joins TRBV29-1 to TRBJ2-2; D is uncertain. Trimming removed 0 bases from V and 6 bases from J, with 8 bases in between. The CDR3 extends over 13 amino acids. CDR1 SQVTM and CDR2 ANQGSEA come from the germline V gene. The CDR3 region is CSVEDSVSGELFF. In nucleotides, the CDR3 is TGCAGCGTTGAAGATTCTGTCTCCGGGGAGCTGTTTTTT.

The V gene is TRBV6-6, the J gene TRBJ2-3, with 7 bases fitting TRBD2. CDR1 is MNHNY, CDR2 SVGAGI, per germline (reference sequence). The CDR3 consists of 14 residues. V shed 4 bases and J 1 base; nucleotides not matched to a gene: 2. This chain's CDR3 is CASSLTSGTDTQYF. CDR3 bases: TGTGCCAGCAGTTTAACTAGCGGCACAGATACGCAGTATTTT.

CDR3 nucleotides: TGTGCCAGCAGCGAAGGGCGGAACTATGGCTACACCTTC. Protein product: CASSEGRNYGYTF. V is TRBV28 and J is TRBJ1-2; D not certain. The CDR3 loop spans 13 amino acids. V was cut by 6 bases and J by 2 bases, with 10 bases left in between. From germline, CDR1 is MDHEN and CDR2 SYDVKM.

This chain joins TRBV5-1 and TRBJ2-1, with D uncertain. In germline, CDR1 is SGHRS, CDR2 YFSETQ. The CDR3 has 12 residues. Between the trimmed V and J ends, which lost 4 bases and 8 bases, there was a span of 10 bases. As DNA, the CDR3 is TGCGCCAGCAGCCCGACAAGCGATGAGCAGTTCTTC. This translates into CASSPTSDEQFF. Full variable domain (outside the CDR3, taken from reference TRBV5-1 and TRBJ2-1): KAGVTQTPRYLIKTRGQQVTLSCSPISGHRSVSWYQQTPGQGLQFLFEYFSETQRNKGNFPGRFSGRQFSNSRSEMNVSTLELGDSALYLCASSPTSDEQFFGPGTRLTVL.

This clonotype was observed a few times. The gene calls are TRBV6-6 and TRBJ2-7; TRBD1 is a possible D gene (5 bases). Per the germline V gene, CDR1 is MNHNY and CDR2 is SVGAGI (reference sequence). The length of the CDR3 is 14 residues. Deletions cut 7 bases from V and 5 bases from J, with 18 bases between. DNA for the CDR3: TGTGCCAGCAATATGGACACCGGAGTCAACGAGCAGTACTTC. Amino acids: CASNMDTGVNEQYF.

This rearrangement joins TRBV5-1 to TRBJ2-3; 12 bases line up with TRBD2. With 4 bases clipped from V and 5 bases from J, the junction kept 2 bases outside the gene matches. In germline, CDR1 is SGHRS, CDR2 YFSETQ. CDR3 length: 14 amino acids. The CDR3 loop reads CASSTTSGGDTQYF. The CDR3 nucleotides read TGCGCCAGCAGCACGACTAGCGGGGGAGATACGCAGTATTTT.

The sample holds many counts of this clonotype. This sequence joins TRBV2 and TRBJ2-5; D gene ambiguous. The V gene's germline CDR1 is SNHLY and CDR2 FYNNEI. The CDR3 loop spans 15 amino acids. The germline V and J ends were trimmed by 3 bases and 4 bases, with 15 bases remaining between them. The CDR3, as DNA: TGTGCCAGCAGTGACTCAACGTCCGACGGAGAGACCCAGTACTTC. Amino acid sequence: CASSDSTSDGETQYF.

This clonotype was counted at least ten times. The J gene is TRBJ1-1, the V gene TRBV5-1, with 11 nucleotides matching TRBD1. Germline V lookup: CDR1 SGHRS, CDR2 YFSETQ. This CDR3 comprises 15 residues. The V and J ends lost 4 bases and 4 bases, in that order; junction bases with no gene match: 6. The DNA for the CDR3 is TGCGCCAGCAGCCCTCGGACAGGGGGCCCCACTGAAGCTTTCTTT. Amino acid sequence: CASSPRTGGPTEAFF.